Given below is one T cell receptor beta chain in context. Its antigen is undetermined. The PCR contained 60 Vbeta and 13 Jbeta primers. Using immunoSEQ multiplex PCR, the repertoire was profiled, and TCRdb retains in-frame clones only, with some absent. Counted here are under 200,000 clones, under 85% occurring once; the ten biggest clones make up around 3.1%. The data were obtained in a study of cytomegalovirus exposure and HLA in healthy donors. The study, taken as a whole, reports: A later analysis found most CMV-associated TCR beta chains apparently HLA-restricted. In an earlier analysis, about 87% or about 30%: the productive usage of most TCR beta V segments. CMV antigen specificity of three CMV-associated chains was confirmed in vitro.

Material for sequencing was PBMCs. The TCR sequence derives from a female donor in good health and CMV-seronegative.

CDR3 region: CASSATGSHTEAFF. The DNA for the CDR3 is TGCGCCAGCAGCGCTACAGGGTCCCACACTGAAGCTTTCTTT. The chain couples TRBV5-1 to TRBJ1-1; possible D gene TRBD1, 6 bases. Trimming took off 4 bases at V and 3 bases at J, with 13 bases between the two ends. There are 14 residues in the CDR3. From germline, CDR1 is SGHRS and CDR2 YFSETQ. Full variable domain (outside the CDR3, taken from reference TRBV5-1 and TRBJ1-1): KAGVTQTPRYLIKTRGQQVTLSCSPISGHRSVSWYQQTPGQGLQFLFEYFSETQRNKGNFPGRFSGRQFSNSRSEMNVSTLELGDSALYLCASSATGSHTEAFFGQGTRLTVV.